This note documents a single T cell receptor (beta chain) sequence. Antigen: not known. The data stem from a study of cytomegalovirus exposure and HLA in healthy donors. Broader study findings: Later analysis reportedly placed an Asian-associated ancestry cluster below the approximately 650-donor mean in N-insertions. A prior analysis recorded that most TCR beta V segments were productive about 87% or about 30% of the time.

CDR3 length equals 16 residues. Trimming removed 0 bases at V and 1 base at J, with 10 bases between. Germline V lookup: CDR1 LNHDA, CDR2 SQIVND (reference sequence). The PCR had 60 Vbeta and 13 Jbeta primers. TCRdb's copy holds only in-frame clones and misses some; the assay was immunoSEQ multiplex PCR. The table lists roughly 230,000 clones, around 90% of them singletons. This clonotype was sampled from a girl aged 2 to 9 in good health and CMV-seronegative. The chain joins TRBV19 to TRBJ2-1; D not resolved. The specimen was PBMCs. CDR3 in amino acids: CASSIEAPVSYNEQFF. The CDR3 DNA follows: TGTGCCAGTAGTATAGAGGCTCCTGTTTCCTACAATGAGCAGTTCTTC.